The 11 T cell receptor beta chains below all came from one sample that was sequenced in a study of blood T cells in healthy people across ages. Primed by a sample-barcoded 5' primer and a J-beta primer mix, a second PCR proceeded for 7 to 11 cycles. TCRdb redid the calling of the 5' RACE reads with MiXCR, one entry per CDR3 protein. The sample comprises about 1,500,000 distinct CDR3 sequences, roughly 27% of which are singletons, and about 7.7% rests with the top ten. Material: blood. The receptors derive from a woman younger than 45 in good health.

The chain carries TRBV7-6 and TRBJ2-3, with 7 bases identical to TRBD2. The length of the CDR3 is 13 residues. Losses at the gene ends were 7 bases for V and 6 bases for J; bases not matched to a gene: 7. Germline assignment: CDR1 SGHVS and CDR2 FNYEAQ. The CDR3: CASTTGGRDTQYF. In nucleotides, the CDR3 is TGTGCCAGCACCACGGGGGGTCGGGATACGCAGTATTTT.

The V gene is TRBV5-5, the J gene TRBJ2-1, with no clear D. Germline CDR1 and CDR2: SGHKS and YYEKEE (reference sequence). The V and J ends lost 5 bases and 4 bases respectively, with 10 bases between them. This CDR3 is 13 amino acids long. Here the CDR3 DNA reads TGTGCCAGCAGTAGAGTAGGATACAATGAGCAGTTCTTC. Encoded protein: CASSRVGYNEQFF.

This clonotype occurred a few times. The chain couples TRBV10-3 to TRBJ1-3; D ambiguous. Germline V gene data show CDR1 as ENHRY and CDR2 as SYGVKD. V lost 3 bases and J 0 bases, leaving 6 bases between the germline ends. The CDR3 sequence is 14 residues long. The CDR3 DNA reads as TGTGCCATCAGTGACAGGAGCTCTGGAAACACCATATATTTT. It codes for CAISDRSSGNTIYF.

The V gene is TRBV12-5, the J gene TRBJ2-5; 7 nucleotides align to TRBD1. The CDR3 has 15 amino acids. J lost 1 base, V lost 4 bases, and 6 bases had no gene match. Germline V gives CDR1 LGHNT, CDR2 FRNRAP. The CDR3 nucleotides read TGTGCTAGTGGTTCCCAGACAGGGACCCAAGAGACCCAGTACTTC. Translated: CASGSQTGTQETQYF.

Written as DNA, the CDR3 is TGCGCCAGCAGCCAAGCCGGGACAGGGACAGATACGCAGTATTTT. Its protein is CASSQAGTGTDTQYF. This chain connects TRBV4-3 to TRBJ2-3, with 9 bases aligning to TRBD1. CDR1 is LGHNA, CDR2 YSLEER, per germline. The CDR3 sequence is 15 residues long. J lost 3 bases, V lost 1 base, and 2 bases had no gene match.

The CDR3 nucleotides read TGTGCCTGGAGTCTTAATGTTCTGACTGAAGCTTTCTTT. It codes for CAWSLNVLTEAFF. The rearrangement uses TRBV30 and TRBJ1-1; D gene ambiguous. V gave up 2 bases and J gave up 5 bases, with 12 bases separating them. This CDR3 is 13 amino acids long. Germline CDR1 GTSNPN, CDR2 SVGIG (reference sequence). Full variable domain (rest looked up from reference TRBV30 and TRBJ1-1): SQTIHQWPATLVQPVGSPLSLECTVEGTSNPNLYWYRQAAGRGLQLLFYSVGIGQISSEVPQNLSASRPQDRQFILSSKKLLLSDSGFYLCAWSLNVLTEAFFGQGTRLTVV.

This clonotype was detected only once. V and J are TRBV6-2 or TRBV6-3 and TRBJ2-2; 7 positions agree with TRBD1. Germline CDR1 is MNHEY and CDR2 is SVGEGT. This CDR3 has 15 amino acids. Trimming took 5 bases from V and 4 from J; bases not matched to a gene: 7. For the CDR3, the DNA is TGTGCCAGCAGTCCTCCAGGGGGAATCACCGGGGAGCTGTTTTTT. It is translated as CASSPPGGITGELFF.

This clonotype has a count of ten or more. The V gene is TRBV29-1, the J gene TRBJ2-7; D uncertain. The length of the CDR3 is 12 residues. From germline, CDR1 is SQVTM and CDR2 ANQGSEA. V shed 1 base and J shed 2 bases, with 6 bases lying between them. The CDR3 spells CSVEGGPYEQYF. CDR3 in DNA: TGCAGCGTTGAAGGCGGACCCTACGAGCAGTACTTC.

This chain joins TRBV20-1 and TRBJ2-3; unclear D gene. This CDR3 spans 12 amino acids. Germline loops: CDR1 DFQATT, CDR2 SNEGSKA (reference sequence). V was cut by 7 bases and J by 4 bases, with 12 bases left in between. CDR3 DNA sequence: TGCAGTGTCCGATTCCCCCCAGATACGCAGTATTTT. Protein sequence: CSVRFPPDTQYF.

This clonotype was seen more than once but under ten times. This sequence joins TRBV9 and TRBJ2-3, with D possibly called TRBD1 or TRBD2 (6 bases each). The germline V and J ends were trimmed by 4 bases and 3 bases, with 18 bases remaining between them. This CDR3 region has 16 residues. The germline gives CDR1 SGDLS, CDR2 YYNGEE. The CDR3 DNA reads as TGTGCCAGCAGCTCAAGACTGGCGGGGACAACAGATACGCAGTATTTT. Its protein product is CASSSRLAGTTDTQYF.

This chain links TRBV5-1 with TRBJ2-4; D gene unclear. V was pared by 0 bases and J by 13 bases, with 23 bases between. The CDR3 length is 16 residues. Per germline, CDR1 SGHRS and CDR2 YFSETQ. CDR3 region: CASSLVPGPSYNEQYF. For the CDR3, the DNA is TGCGCCAGCAGCTTGGTGCCCGGGCCCTCCTACAATGAGCAGTACTTC.